The 6 T cell receptor beta chains below come from one sample, sequenced in a study of blood T cell repertoires in COVID-19. This table comes from immunoSEQ multiplex PCR, and its TCRdb copy is limited to in-frame clones, with some not included. Among about 100,000 clones, about 90% were seen once, and the ten largest hold approximately 7.3%. The sequencing sample was made of peripheral blood. The receptors derive from a man in his thirties or forties in a cohort sampled during active COVID-19.

The chain is built from TRBV6-5 and TRBJ1-4; D unresolved. The CDR3 covers 14 residues. Per germline, CDR1 MNHEY and CDR2 SVGAGI. V was clipped by 0 bases and J by 7 bases, with 9 bases between them. CDR3 DNA: TGTGCCAGCAGTTACTCGATGGTAGTTGAAAAACTGTTTTTT. Protein sequence: CASSYSMVVEKLFF.

This clone was observed a single time. The chain carries TRBV5-6 and TRBJ2-7, with 12 bases matching TRBD1. J was trimmed by 3 bases and V by 4 bases; bases with no gene match: 11. Germline CDR1 reads SGHDT; CDR2 reads YYEEEE. The CDR3 is 17 residues long. DNA for the CDR3: TGTGCCAGCAGCGCGACCGGGACAGGGGGCTACTACTACGAGCAGTACTTC. Amino acids: CASSATGTGGYYYEQYF.

The genes are TRBV6-5 and TRBJ1-2; perhaps TRBD1 as D (6 bases). Germline V gene data show CDR1 as MNHEY and CDR2 as SVGAGI. The CDR3 is made up of 15 amino acids. Between the trimmed V and J ends, which lost 2 bases and 4 bases, there was a span of 14 bases. The CDR3 region has the DNA TGTGCCAGCAGTTACCCCCAGGGGTTCGGCTATGGCTACACCTTC. This sequence encodes CASSYPQGFGYGYTF.

The chain has TRBV19 and TRBJ2-7, with D perhaps TRBD2 (6 bases). This CDR3 region has 15 residues. The germline V gene encodes CDR1 LNHDA and CDR2 SQIVND (reference sequence). Trimming pared 1 base from V and 5 bases from J, leaving 15 bases between. This CDR3 is CASSIGGGGANEQYF. CDR3 DNA: TGTGCCAGTAGTATAGGGGGCGGCGGGGCCAACGAGCAGTACTTC.

This clone appeared once. This chain joins TRBV6-5 and TRBJ1-5; 9 nucleotides line up with TRBD1. This CDR3 region has 15 residues. From germline, CDR1 is MNHEY and CDR2 SVGAGI. The V and J ends lost 6 bases and 3 bases, in that order; junction bases with no gene match: 6. The CDR3 reads CASRPRTGVNQPQHF. The CDR3 region has the DNA TGTGCCAGCAGACCCCGGACAGGGGTCAATCAGCCCCAGCATTTT.

The chain links TRBV6-4 to TRBJ1-6; D is uncertain. Germline-derived CDR1 and CDR2 are MRHNA and SNTAGT. V lost 6 bases to trimming and J lost 0 bases, with 3 bases between them. This CDR3 contains 13 residues. The CDR3 here is CASSSSYNSPLHF. In nucleotides, the CDR3 is TGTGCCAGCAGCAGCTCCTATAATTCACCCCTCCACTTT.